This T cell receptor (beta chain) was retrieved from a study of blood T cell repertoires in COVID-19. Study summary: The samples span acute and convalescent COVID-19 from the United States, Italy and Spain.

The CDR3 runs 14 residues. The germline V gene encodes CDR1 MGHRA and CDR2 YSYEKL. The V and J ends lost 2 bases and 0 bases respectively, with 5 bases between them. Methods used by the authors: Researchers report that nucleated cell counts were estimated from reference gene primer amplification. Sequencing used immunoSEQ multiplex PCR; TCRdb keeps in-frame clones, though not all of them. From that table come the V and J calls and clone size; the DNA was used to work out D and trimming. Among about 250,000 clones listed, more than 70% were seen once. The V call is TRBV4-1, the J call TRBJ1-3; the D is unclear. This TCR derives from a woman aged 25 to 39 with COVID-19, enrolled during active disease. The sequenced material came from peripheral blood. This CDR3 is CASSQTYSGNTIYF. The CDR3 nucleotides read TGCGCCAGCAGCCAAACCTACTCTGGAAACACCATATATTTT.